This record covers a single T cell receptor (beta chain). Clones were sequenced by immunoSEQ multiplex PCR, and TCRdb holds only the in-frame ones, with some missing. Of about 200,000 clones listed, 70% to 90% are singletons. The data were obtained in a study of blood T cell repertoires in COVID-19. The sequence was collected from a woman of 80 years or more with acute or convalescent COVID-19. The sample consisted of peripheral blood.

Here the CDR3 DNA reads TGTGCCAGCATTCTGAGCTCCTACGAGCAGTACTTC. Encoded protein: CASILSSYEQYF. The V and J genes are TRBV2 and TRBJ2-7, with no clear D. V was trimmed by 7 bases and J by 0 bases, leaving 7 bases between them. Looked up from germline, CDR1 is SNHLY and CDR2 is FYNNEI. This CDR3 comprises 12 residues.